This T cell receptor beta chain was identified in a study of shared clonotypes between healthy human individuals. Study-level results: Naive subsets usually exceeded memory subsets in estimated richness. Only blood was sampled, and tissue TCR repertoires likely differ from blood ones. Roughly 4.6% of naive CD4 clonotypes were common to several donors.

The count of this clone is one. Its antigen is as yet unknown. Losses at the gene ends were 3 bases for V and 7 bases for J; bases not matched to a gene: 9. The CDR3 is 16 residues long. The germline V gene encodes CDR1 SGDLS and CDR2 YYNGEE. Only in-frame clones appear in the TCRdb table, and some are missing; sequencing was by immunoSEQ multiplex PCR. The table includes hundreds of thousands of clones, roughly 96% detected once. Naive CD8 cells, CD45RO-negative and positively selected for CCR7, excluded terminally differentiated effector memory CD45RA+ cells. Sequenced: naive CD8+ T cells sorted from blood. The chain has TRBV9 and TRBJ2-3; TRBD2 matches 12 bases. The clonotype was recovered from a woman younger than 45 in good health. The CDR3 loop is CASSGLAGGPAYTQYF. CDR3 nucleotide sequence: TGTGCCAGCAGCGGGCTAGCGGGAGGGCCCGCTTATACGCAGTATTTT.